This TCR beta chain was identified in a study of shared clonotypes between healthy human individuals. Overall study findings and caveats: An expected dependence of interdonor clonotype sharing on sequencing depth was noted.

The table came from immunoSEQ multiplex PCR; TCRdb's copy has only in-frame clones and leaves some out. The data hold approximately 1,500,000 clones, with 95% to 99% observed a single time. Among the donors, all were Caucasian adults who lived in Nashville, Tennessee. Trimming stripped 3 bases from V and 6 bases from J, with 11 bases between. Germline V gene lookup returns CDR1 MDHEN and CDR2 SYDVKM. This CDR3 comprises 14 residues. To note about this clone: Its matching antigen is unknown.

This clonotype originated in a man younger than 45 in good health. The sequencing input was naive CD4+ T cells sorted from blood. Subset denoted: CD45RA+ positively selected. This chain joins TRBV28 and TRBJ1-4, with a tentative D call TRBD1 (5 bases). CDR3 nucleotide sequence: TGTGCCAGCAGTTTCCCGGGACGGGATGAAAAACTGTTTTTT. Translating gives CASSFPGRDEKLFF.